One and the same sample provided the 13 T cell receptor beta chains below, sequenced in a study of T-cell memory formation after mild COVID-19. TCRdb itself ran the 5' RACE reads through MiXCR, one entry per CDR3 protein. The repertoire consists of hundreds of thousands of distinct CDR3 sequences, with 20% to 25% occurring once and the leading ten covering roughly 9.1%. Material: PBMCs or a T cell subset sorted from them (not recorded which). These receptors all come from an adult woman who had mild COVID-19 (a few samples of this study predate the infection). Cell type and time point are not known.

This chain joins TRBV5-1 and TRBJ2-1; no clear D. Germline V CDR1 and CDR2: SGHRS, YFSETQ. Trimming removed 0 bases at V and 8 bases at J, with 9 bases between. The CDR3 runs to 13 residues. CDR3 DNA: TGCGCCAGCAGCTTGGCCACGATCGATGAGCAGTTCTTC. This sequence encodes CASSLATIDEQFF.

The V and J genes are TRBV20-1 and TRBJ2-7, with no clear D. Trimming cost V 0 bases and J 5 bases, with 8 bases left between them. Germline CDR1 reads DFQATT; CDR2 reads SNEGSKA (reference sequence). The CDR3 has 12 amino acids. The CDR3 sequence: CSARDHFHEQYF. The CDR3 nucleotides are TGCAGTGCTAGAGATCACTTCCACGAGCAGTACTTC.

The chain is built from TRBV12-3 or TRBV12-4 and TRBJ2-7; 10 bases agree with TRBD1. V lost 8 bases to trimming and J lost 9 bases; unmatched junction nucleotides: 10. This CDR3 is 13 amino acids long. CDR3 nucleotide sequence: TGTGCCAGCCTCAGGACAGGGGGTGATGGGCAGTACTTC. It yields the protein CASLRTGGDGQYF.

The V and J genes are TRBV7-9 and TRBJ2-7; 9 nucleotides line up with TRBD1. This CDR3 has 13 amino acids. Germline-derived CDR1 and CDR2 are SEHNR and FQNEAQ (reference sequence). The V segment lost 11 bases and the J segment 6 bases; nucleotides outside the gene matches: 11. For the CDR3, the DNA is TGTGCCGGAACGGGACAGGGTAAGGGCGAGCAGTACTTC. Amino acids: CAGTGQGKGEQYF.

This clonotype showed up just a few times. J is TRBJ2-7 and V is TRBV11-2; a possible D gene is TRBD2 (5 bases). V was clipped by 5 bases and J by 3 bases, with 8 bases between them. This CDR3 has 12 residues. Germline lookup yields CDR1 SGHAT and CDR2 FQNNGV. The chain's CDR3 is CASSPGIYEQYF. For the CDR3, the DNA is TGTGCCAGCAGCCCCGGGATCTACGAGCAGTACTTC.

This clonotype turned up a few times. This chain links TRBV10-3 with TRBJ2-5, with TRBD1 matching over 7 bases. Unmatched junction bases numbered 5, after V lost 5 bases and J lost 2 bases. The CDR3 totals 14 residues. CDR1 is ENHRY, CDR2 SYGVKD, per germline. This CDR3 reads CAISQLTGQETQYF. The CDR3 DNA follows: TGTGCCATCAGTCAATTGACAGGGCAAGAGACCCAGTACTTC.

A few counts support this clonotype. This rearrangement joins TRBV5-6 to TRBJ1-3; possibly TRBD1 for D (6 bases). V lost 0 bases to trimming and J lost 2 bases, with 12 bases between them. CDR1 is SGHDT and CDR2 is YYEEEE in the germline V gene. CDR3 length equals 16 residues. CDR3 DNA sequence: TGTGCCAGCAGCTTGGGCAGGGGCCGAACTGGAAACACCATATATTTT. It specifies CASSLGRGRTGNTIYF.

The rearrangement joins TRBV6-5 to TRBJ2-3; 12 positions match TRBD2. CDR1 is MNHEY and CDR2 is SVGAGI in the germline V gene. With 2 bases clipped from V and 8 bases from J, the junction kept 14 bases outside the gene matches. CDR3 length: 18 residues. The chain's CDR3 is CASSYLAGGQSSGLTQYF. CDR3 nucleotides: TGTGCCAGCAGTTACCTAGCGGGGGGGCAAAGTAGCGGCCTTACGCAGTATTTT.

V and J are TRBV24-1 and TRBJ2-1; no clear D gene. From germline, CDR1 is KGHDR and CDR2 SFDVKD. The CDR3 sequence is 17 residues long. Trimming took 4 bases from V and 5 from J, leaving 20 bases between them. The CDR3 region has the DNA TGTGCCACCAGTGACCGCAGTACCCGCTCCCTCAACAATGAGCAGTTCTTC. Translation gives CATSDRSTRSLNNEQFF.

The DNA of the CDR3 is TGCGCCAGCTCCCCGGGACGGAGGGCCCTCGAGCAGTACTTC. Residues: CASSPGRRALEQYF. The chain joins TRBV5-1 to TRBJ2-7; possible D gene TRBD2, 6 bases. Trimming took 7 bases from V and 6 from J, leaving 20 bases between them. Germline values: CDR1 SGHRS, CDR2 YFSETQ. The CDR3 is 14 amino acids. The variable domain in full, with the rest retrieved from reference TRBV5-1 and TRBJ2-7, is KAGVTQTPRYLIKTRGQQVTLSCSPISGHRSVSWYQQTPGQGLQFLFEYFSETQRNKGNFPGRFSGRQFSNSRSEMNVSTLELGDSALYLCASSPGRRALEQYFGPGTRLTVT.

This clonotype was seen a few times. V is TRBV27 and J is TRBJ2-4; D gene uncertain. Between the trimmed V and J ends, which lost 6 bases and 0 bases, there was a span of 15 bases. Germline CDR1 is MNHEY and CDR2 is SMNVEV (reference sequence). The CDR3 runs 16 residues. The DNA of the CDR3 is TGTGCCAGCAGCCATAGGGCCGCACTAGCCAAAAACATTCAGTACTTC. Translated: CASSHRAALAKNIQYF.

This clonotype was counted only a few times. The chain joins TRBV5-1 to TRBJ1-1; D ambiguous. The CDR3 spans 15 residues. From germline, CDR1 is SGHRS and CDR2 YFSETQ. The V end lost 0 bases, the J end lost 2 bases, and 11 bases lay between the germline ends. The CDR3: CASSLVDARNTEAFF. CDR3 nucleotide sequence: TGCGCCAGCAGCTTGGTCGACGCCCGTAACACTGAAGCTTTCTTT. Together with reference TRBV5-1 and TRBJ1-1, the CDR3 gives the full variable domain: KAGVTQTPRYLIKTRGQQVTLSCSPISGHRSVSWYQQTPGQGLQFLFEYFSETQRNKGNFPGRFSGRQFSNSRSEMNVSTLELGDSALYLCASSLVDARNTEAFFGQGTRLTVV.

The chain carries TRBV7-2 and TRBJ2-5; 9 bases match TRBD2. V trimming: 3 bases; J trimming: 6 bases; junction bases outside the gene matches: 14. The CDR3 has 17 residues. Per the germline V gene, CDR1 is SGHTA and CDR2 is FQGNSA. CDR3 sequence: CASSFVGSAGGGKTQYF. The CDR3, as DNA: TGTGCCAGCAGCTTTGTAGGGTCAGCGGGAGGTGGAAAGACCCAGTACTTC.